This TCR beta chain originates from a study of T cells after yellow fever vaccination (dated by TCRdb to between 2019 and 2020). Context from the whole study: The SMART-Seq v4 Ultra Low Input RNA kit was used to prepare libraries from fractions with low cell numbers. The cohort comprised two healthy male donors, one aged 18 to 30 and one aged 30 to 40 years. Blood was drawn at multiple timepoints before and after primary and secondary immunization, with bulk PBMC replicates and cell subsets isolated. To follow T-cell clones before and after primary and booster YFV17D yellow fever vaccination, bulk TCR alpha and beta repertoires were sequenced over time.

There are 15 amino acids in the CDR3, from cysteine to phenylalanine inclusive. Just the 45-base CDR3 DNA is kept, in frame starting at base 1. V is shortened by 6 bases, J by 7 bases, and the region joining them spans 22 bases. The germline V gene gives CDR1 as SNHLY and CDR2 as FYNNEI. This clonotype was counted only a few times. Its recognized antigen is unknown. No much larger clone is present one base from it, and per-base qualities are unavailable. This specimen's treatment or condition label, per the study, means: live attenuated yellow fever vaccine strain. A standard Ficoll-Paque protocol was used to isolate PBMCs from peripheral blood. Dynabeads CD4 and CD8 positive selection kits were used to isolate the CD4 and CD8 T-cell fractions. TriZol was used to extract RNA from bulk PBMCs, CD4 and CD8 fractions, and dextramer-positive and dextramer-negative fractions. On the study overall, not on this receptor specifically: Computational filtering was required because FACS-sorted repertoires could contain abundant contaminating clonotypes from the bulk population. Compared with the primary T-cell response, the secondary T-cell response was weaker but faster, peaking on day 5 rather than day 15. A small fraction of clonotypes showed up in both the CD4 and CD8 compartments, probably as a result of convergent recombination. After the booster, most of the clones that had expanded following primary vaccination were detected again (around 97% of CD4 and 85% to 90% of CD8), which suggests that memory was broadly maintained. Only a couple of donors were included in the study, so the extent to which the findings can be generalized is limited.

Sequenced on an Illumina NovaSeq 6000. TCR cDNA was made using 5'RACE template switching, a step that added a universal primer site and unique molecular identifiers. Priming for cDNA synthesis came from both the TCR alpha and TCR beta constant segments. Library amplification used two PCR steps, and the second PCR step added sample barcodes and sequencing adapters. Libraries were sequenced on Illumina HiSeq 2500 (2x100 bp) or NovaSeq (2x150 bp). The source study handled its data this way. MIGEC was used to demultiplex reads and collapse the reads into UMI consensus sequences, and MiXCR was used for V(D)J alignment. Clonotypes responding to the vaccine were identified with edgeR on replicate PBMC samples, with the criteria of FDR below 0.01 and a log2 fold change above 5 up to day 15. Each bulk clonotype received a CD4 or CD8 identity based on whether the sequenced CD4 or CD8 repertoire contained that clonotype at higher abundance. TCRdb handled the public reads itself, with Q25 trimming in fastp and clone calling in MiXCR, and kept productive beta chains. Rows are unified per CDR3 protein, each entry keeping the most common DNA and genes. What appears here as the V and J calls and clone size reflects TCRdb's work, not the paper's. The sample data list about 210,000 distinct CDR3 sequences, and around 3.1% of these were observed just once. The top ten hold 2.5% to 3.5% of the sample.

The sequences come from CD4+ T cells sorted from PBMCs, collected 10 days after the yellow fever booster vaccination. The clonotype was recovered from a man between 18 and 35 years old who received the YFV17D yellow fever vaccine. This sequence uses TRBV2 and TRBJ2-7; TRBD2 is perhaps the D gene, given 6 matching bases. The nucleotide sequence is given as TGTGCCAGCAGCCAACTACCCGGGGGAATAACTGAGCAGTACTTC. The translation is CASSQLPGGITEQYF.